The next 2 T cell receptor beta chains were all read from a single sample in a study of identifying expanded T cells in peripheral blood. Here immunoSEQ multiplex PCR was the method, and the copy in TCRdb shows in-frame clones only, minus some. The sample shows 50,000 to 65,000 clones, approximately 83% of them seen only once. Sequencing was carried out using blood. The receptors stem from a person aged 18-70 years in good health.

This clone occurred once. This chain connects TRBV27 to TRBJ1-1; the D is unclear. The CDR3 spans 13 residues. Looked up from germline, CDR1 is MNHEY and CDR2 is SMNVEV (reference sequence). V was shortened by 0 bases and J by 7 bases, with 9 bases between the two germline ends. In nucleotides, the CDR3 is TGTGCCAGCAGTTTATCGGGTCAGTTTGAAGCTTTCTTT. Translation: CASSLSGQFEAFF.

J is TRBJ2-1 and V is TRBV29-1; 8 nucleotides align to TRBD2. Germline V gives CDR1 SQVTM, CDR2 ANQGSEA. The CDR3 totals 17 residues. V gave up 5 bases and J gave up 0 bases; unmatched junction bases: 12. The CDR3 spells CSVIPPGGAFSYNEQFF. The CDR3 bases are TGCAGCGTTATTCCCCCGGGGGGGGCATTCTCCTACAATGAGCAGTTCTTC.